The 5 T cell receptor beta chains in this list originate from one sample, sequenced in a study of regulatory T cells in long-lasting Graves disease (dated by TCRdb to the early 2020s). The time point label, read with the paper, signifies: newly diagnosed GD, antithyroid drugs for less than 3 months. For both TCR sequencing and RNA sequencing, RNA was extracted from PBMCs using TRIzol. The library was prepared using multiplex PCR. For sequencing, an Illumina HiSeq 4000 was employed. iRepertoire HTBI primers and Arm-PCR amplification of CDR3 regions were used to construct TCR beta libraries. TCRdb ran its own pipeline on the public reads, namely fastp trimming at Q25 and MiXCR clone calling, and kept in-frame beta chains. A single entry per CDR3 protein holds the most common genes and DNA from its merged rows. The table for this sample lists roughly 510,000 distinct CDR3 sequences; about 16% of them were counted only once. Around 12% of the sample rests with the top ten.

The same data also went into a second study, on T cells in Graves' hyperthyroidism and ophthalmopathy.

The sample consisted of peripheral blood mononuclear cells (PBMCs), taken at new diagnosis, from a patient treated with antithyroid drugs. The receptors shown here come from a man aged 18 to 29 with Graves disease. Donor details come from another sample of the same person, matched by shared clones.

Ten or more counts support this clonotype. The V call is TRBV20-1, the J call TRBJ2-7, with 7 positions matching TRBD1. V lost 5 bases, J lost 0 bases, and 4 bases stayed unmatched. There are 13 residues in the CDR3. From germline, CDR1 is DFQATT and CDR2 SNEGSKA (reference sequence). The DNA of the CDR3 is TGCAGTGCTCCACGGGACAGCTCCTACGAGCAGTACTTC. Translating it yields CSAPRDSSYEQYF.

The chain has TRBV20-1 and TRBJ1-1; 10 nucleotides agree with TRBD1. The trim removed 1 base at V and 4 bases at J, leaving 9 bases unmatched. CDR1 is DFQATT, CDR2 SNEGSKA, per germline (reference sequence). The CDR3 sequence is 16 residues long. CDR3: CSARVPGQGRSTEAFF. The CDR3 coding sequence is TGCAGTGCTAGAGTCCCGGGACAGGGGCGAAGCACTGAAGCTTTCTTT.

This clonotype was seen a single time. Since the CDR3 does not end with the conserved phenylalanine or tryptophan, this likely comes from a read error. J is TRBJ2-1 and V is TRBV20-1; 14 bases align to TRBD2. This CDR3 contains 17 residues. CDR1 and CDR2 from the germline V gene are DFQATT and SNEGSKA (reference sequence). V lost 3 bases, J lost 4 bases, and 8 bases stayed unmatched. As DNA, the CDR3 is TGCAGTGCTAGCGAGGCCCGACTAGCGGGAGGGTACAATGAGCAGTTCCTC. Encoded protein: CSASEARLAGGYNEQFL.

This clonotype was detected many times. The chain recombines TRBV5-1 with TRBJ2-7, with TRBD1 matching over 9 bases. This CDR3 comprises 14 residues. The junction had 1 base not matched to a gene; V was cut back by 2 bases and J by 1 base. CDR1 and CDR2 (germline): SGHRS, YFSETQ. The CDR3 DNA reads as TGCGCCAGCAGCTTTGGGACAGGGTCCTACGAGCAGTACTTC. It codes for CASSFGTGSYEQYF.

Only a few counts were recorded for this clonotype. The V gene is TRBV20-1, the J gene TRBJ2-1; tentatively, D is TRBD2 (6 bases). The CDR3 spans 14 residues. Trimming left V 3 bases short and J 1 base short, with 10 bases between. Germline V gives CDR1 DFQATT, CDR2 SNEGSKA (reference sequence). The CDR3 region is CSARLAGSYNEQFF. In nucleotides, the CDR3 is TGCAGTGCTAGGTTGGCGGGGTCCTACAATGAGCAGTTCTTC.